The 23 T cell receptor beta chains below all came from one sample that was sequenced in a study of blood T cells in healthy people across ages. A second roughly 6 to 11 cycle PCR used barcoded and J-beta primers. TCRdb re-called the 5' RACE reads with MiXCR, one entry per CDR3 protein. The sample has about 560,000 distinct CDR3 sequences; roughly a quarter are singletons. These data were also reused for a study on T cells of mothers and their children.

The source material was blood. Receptors originate from a boy between 2 and 15 years old in good health.

The CDR3, as DNA: TGTGCCAGCGGGACAGGGGGTACCAAGGAGACCCAGTACTTC. The encoded protein is CASGTGGTKETQYF. The rearrangement uses TRBV6-2 or TRBV6-3 and TRBJ2-5, with TRBD1 matching 11 bases. With V trimmed by 8 bases and J by 5 bases, 7 bases remained unmatched. Germline assignment: CDR1 MNHEY and CDR2 SVGEGT. The CDR3 consists of 14 residues.

A few counts support this clonotype. The chain links TRBV10-3 to TRBJ1-4; the match to TRBD1 covers 9 bases. This CDR3 has 15 amino acids. Germline V gives CDR1 ENHRY, CDR2 SYGVKD. The J segment lost 8 bases and the V segment lost 10 bases, leaving 14 bases of the junction unmatched. The DNA of the CDR3 is TGTGCCAGCCGGGACAGGGCACCCATGCCCGAAAAACTGTTTTTT. Translating gives CASRDRAPMPEKLFF.

The V gene is TRBV6-1, the J gene TRBJ1-1; no clear D gene. Germline CDR1 and CDR2: MNHNS and SASEGT. There are 14 residues in the CDR3. V dropped 6 bases and J dropped 3 bases, with 14 bases sitting between them. The CDR3 coding sequence is TGTGCCAGCAGGCTTCAGCTGGAGGACACTGAAGCTTTCTTT. It is translated as CASRLQLEDTEAFF.

A single count supports this clonotype. This chain uses TRBV7-9 with TRBJ1-1, with 7 bases identical to TRBD1. The CDR3 spans 15 residues. V trimming: 4 bases; J trimming: 1 base; junction bases outside the gene matches: 6. The germline V gene encodes CDR1 SEHNR and CDR2 FQNEAQ (reference sequence). CDR3 residues: CASSSRQGGNTEAFF. The CDR3 nucleotides are TGTGCCAGCAGCTCCCGACAGGGAGGGAACACTGAAGCTTTCTTT.

The sample holds a few counts of this clonotype. Here the CDR3 DNA reads TGTGCCAGCAGTCCTAGCGGGGGGATGACAGATACGCAGTATTTT. Amino acids: CASSPSGGMTDTQYF. The J gene is TRBJ2-3, the V gene TRBV6-5, with 11 positions matching TRBD2. Germline-derived CDR1 and CDR2 are MNHEY and SVGAGI. This CDR3 spans 15 amino acids. The V segment lost 5 bases and the J segment 3 bases; nucleotides outside the gene matches: 4.

This clonotype was seen only a few times. The V gene is TRBV2, the J gene TRBJ1-3, with 10 bases identical to TRBD1. After removal of 3 bases from V and 4 bases from J, the junction contained 6 bases not matched to a gene. Germline lookup yields CDR1 SNHLY and CDR2 FYNNEI. The CDR3 is made up of 16 amino acids. Here the CDR3 DNA reads TGTGCCAGCAGTGAGGTGACAGGGGGCGCGGGAAACACCATATATTTT. It specifies CASSEVTGGAGNTIYF.

This clonotype appeared once. The chain uses TRBV19 and TRBJ1-1; 9 nucleotides align to TRBD1. CDR1 LNHDA and CDR2 SQIVND come from the germline V gene (reference sequence). This CDR3 comprises 15 residues. Germline trimming cut 3 bases from V and 1 base from J; bases unmatched to any gene: 3. DNA of the CDR3: TGTGCCAGTAGTATCGGGACAGGGAGGAACACTGAAGCTTTCTTT. Encoded protein: CASSIGTGRNTEAFF.

J is TRBJ2-1 and V is TRBV28; no clear D gene. This CDR3 is built from 14 residues. V was pared by 7 bases and J by 3 bases, with 13 bases between. Germline V CDR1 and CDR2: MDHEN, SYDVKM. CDR3 DNA: TGTGCCAGCATGGAGTCCAACCGCTACAATGAGCAGTTCTTC. It codes for CASMESNRYNEQFF.

This chain uses TRBV18 with TRBJ2-5; possibly TRBD1 for D (7 bases). The DNA end is more similar to TRBJ2-7, so the J call may be wrong. The CDR3 runs 14 residues. CDR1 and CDR2 (germline): KGHSH, LQKENI. In nucleotides, the CDR3 is TGTGCCAGCTCACCTACCAGGGGGGAAAACGAGCAGTACTTC. Its protein product is CASSPTRGENEQYF.

The chain links TRBV7-9 to TRBJ2-6; 8 nucleotides line up with TRBD1. The ends lost 5 bases at V and 0 bases at J; junction bases unmatched: 12. This CDR3 is built from 19 residues. Germline V lookup: CDR1 SEHNR, CDR2 FQNEAQ (reference sequence). In DNA form, the CDR3 reads TGTGCCAGCAGCCCTAGCCGGACAGGGCCTTTCTCTGGGGCCAACGTCCTGACTTTC. This translates into CASSPSRTGPFSGANVLTF. The full variable domain, completed using reference TRBV7-9 and TRBJ2-6, is DTGVSQNPRHKITKRGQNVTFRCDPISEHNRLYWYRQTLGQGPEFLTYFQNEAQLEKSRLLSDRFSAERPKGSFSTLEIQRTEQGDSAMYLCASSPSRTGPFSGANVLTFGAGSRLTVL.

The chain joins TRBV9 to TRBJ1-4; 10 bases agree with TRBD1. Germline assignment: CDR1 SGDLS and CDR2 YYNGEE. Trimming took 3 bases from V and 7 from J; bases not matched to a gene: 3. The CDR3 contains 14 residues. The CDR3 sequence is CASSADRGLEKLFF. The CDR3 nucleotides read TGTGCCAGCAGCGCCGACAGGGGGCTTGAAAAACTGTTTTTT.

The J gene is TRBJ2-5, the V gene TRBV28; possibly TRBD1 for D (6 bases). CDR1 and CDR2 (germline): MDHEN, SYDVKM. The V and J ends lost 4 bases and 11 bases respectively, with 17 bases between them. The CDR3 covers 13 residues. As DNA, the CDR3 is TGTGCCAGCAGTTCGGACAGTCCACGTGAGCAGTACTTC. This gives the protein CASSSDSPREQYF.

The chain joins TRBV3-1 to TRBJ2-2; TRBD2 agrees at 7 bases. Losses at the gene ends were 4 bases for V and 7 bases for J; bases not matched to a gene: 9. This CDR3 spans 15 amino acids. Germline V gene sequence: CDR1 LGHDT, CDR2 YNNKEL (reference sequence). CDR3 amino acids: CASSLGLVFRGELFF. The CDR3 DNA is TGTGCCAGCAGCCTCGGACTAGTATTTCGCGGGGAGCTGTTTTTT.

There are a few counts of this clonotype. This chain links TRBV5-1 with TRBJ2-1; D possibly corresponds to TRBD2 (7 bases). CDR1 and CDR2 (germline): SGHRS, YFSETQ. V was cut by 2 bases and J by 5 bases, with 20 bases left in between. The CDR3 spans 17 residues. CDR3: CASSFPRGASWNNEQFF. In DNA form, the CDR3 reads TGCGCCAGCAGCTTTCCCCGGGGGGCTAGCTGGAACAATGAGCAGTTCTTC.

This chain connects TRBV12-3 or TRBV12-4 to TRBJ2-1; possibly TRBD1 for D (6 bases). The CDR3 covers 12 residues. The ends were cut back, 5 bases at V and 11 bases at J, with 13 bases in the middle. The CDR3 DNA follows: TGTGCCAGCAGTCCAATGTGGGGGCAGCAGTTCTTC. It translates to CASSPMWGQQFF.

This clonotype has just a few counts. The rearrangement joins TRBV5-8 to TRBJ2-3; D is undetermined. V was cut by 1 base and J by 1 base, with 7 bases left in between. The germline V gene has CDR1 SGHTS and CDR2 YDEGEE. This CDR3 has 14 amino acids. The CDR3 DNA is TGTGCCAGCAGCTTGAGCCTCGGCACAGATACGCAGTATTTT. Its translation is CASSLSLGTDTQYF.

In this sample, this clonotype turned up many times. V usage is TRBV29-1 and J usage is TRBJ2-5; D possibly corresponds to TRBD2 (5 bases). Between the trimmed V and J ends, which lost 3 bases and 4 bases, there was a span of 6 bases. In germline, CDR1 is SQVTM, CDR2 ANQGSEA. The length of the CDR3 is 11 residues. The CDR3 loop is CSVEAGETQYF. The CDR3 DNA reads TGCAGCGTTGAGGCGGGAGAGACCCAGTACTTC.

J is TRBJ2-1 and V is TRBV7-2; TRBD2 aligns across 12 bases. J gave up 9 bases and V 1 base, and 13 bases lay outside the gene matches. The CDR3 has 18 amino acids. Germline values: CDR1 SGHTA, CDR2 FQGNSA. CDR3 amino acids: CASSLELAGGPLSSEQFF. The CDR3 bases are TGTGCCAGCAGCTTAGAGCTAGCGGGAGGGCCGCTTTCAAGTGAGCAGTTCTTC.

The V call is TRBV5-4, the J call TRBJ2-1, with 9 bases fitting TRBD2. There are 14 residues in the CDR3. Trimming at V came to 1 base and at J to 9 bases, leaving 5 bases not matched to a gene. Germline V gene lookup returns CDR1 SGHNT and CDR2 YYREEE (reference sequence). DNA of the CDR3: TGTGCCAGCAGCTTGACAGCGGGAGGTCTTGAGCAGTTCTTC. Protein product: CASSLTAGGLEQFF.

The chain is built from TRBV20-1 and TRBJ1-5, with a possible D match to TRBD1 (5 bases). The CDR3 length is 14 residues. Germline loops: CDR1 DFQATT, CDR2 SNEGSKA (reference sequence). The CDR3 DNA follows: TGCAGCGTTCCTGGCAGGGCCTACAATCAGCCCCAGCATTTT. Its translation is CSVPGRAYNQPQHF.

In this sample, this clonotype turned up a few times. The chain couples TRBV7-2 to TRBJ2-7, with D tentatively TRBD2 (6 bases). The V gene lost 8 bases and the J gene lost 3 bases, with 17 bases spanning the gap. This CDR3 has 14 amino acids. Per the germline V gene, CDR1 is SGHTA and CDR2 is FQGNSA. The CDR3 here is CASSWTKTGYEQYF. The DNA of the CDR3 is TGTGCCAGCTCATGGACTAAGACGGGCTACGAGCAGTACTTC.

This clonotype was recorded many times. This chain connects TRBV9 to TRBJ2-1; 7 bases map to TRBD2. Germline CDR1 is SGDLS and CDR2 is YYNGEE. The CDR3 is 13 amino acids. J was trimmed by 7 bases and V by 8 bases; bases with no gene match: 9. The CDR3 here is CASSAGEVNEQFF. The CDR3 DNA follows: TGTGCCAGTTCGGCGGGGGAAGTAAATGAGCAGTTCTTC.

V is TRBV19 and J is TRBJ1-4; D unresolved. CDR3 length equals 15 residues. Germline assignment: CDR1 LNHDA and CDR2 SQIVND (reference sequence). Trimming shortened V by 5 bases and J by 0 bases, and 10 bases separated the two germline ends. The CDR3 DNA sequence: TGTGCCAGTAGTCCCCAGAAGGCAACTAATGAAAAACTGTTTTTT. It encodes CASSPQKATNEKLFF.